This T cell receptor beta chain was documented in a study of shared clonotypes between healthy human individuals. Study-wide findings and caveats: Only blood samples were collected, and tissue repertoires likely differ. The study found about 4.6% of naive CD4 clonotypes shared across a few donors.

This clone was detected once. Its matching antigen is unknown. Splitting the CD4+ cells yielded a CD45RA+ naive subset and a CD45RA-negative memory subset. Clones were sequenced by immunoSEQ multiplex PCR, and TCRdb holds only the in-frame ones, with some missing. The profile shows about 1 million clones, around 75% of them singletons. Source material: memory CD4+ T cells sorted from blood. Subset described: CD45RA-negative fraction. The source of this sequence is a man younger than 35 in good health.

CDR3 residues: CARGTGGETQYF. The CDR3 coding sequence is TGTGCCAGAGGGACCGGGGGGGAGACCCAGTACTTC. The chain employs TRBV2 and TRBJ2-5, with 7 bases that match TRBD2. CDR1 SNHLY and CDR2 FYNNEI come from the germline V gene. CDR3 size: 12 residues. V lost 9 bases, J lost 5 bases, and 6 bases stayed unmatched.